These 24 T cell receptor beta chains were sequenced from one sample in a study of hypomethylating agent response in myelodysplastic syndrome. Profiling relied on immunoSEQ multiplex PCR, and the TCRdb table lists in-frame clones only, not all of them. In the table there are 7,000 or so clones, around 84% of which are singletons. The starting material was bone marrow, obtained before or after starting hypomethylating agent treatment for myelodysplastic syndrome (not recorded which). The receptor source for this set is a human donor with myelodysplastic syndrome.

The chain uses TRBV28 and TRBJ1-6, with 9 nucleotides matching TRBD1. The CDR3 spans 15 residues. CDR1 is MDHEN, CDR2 SYDVKM, per germline. Trimming took 6 bases from V and 10 from J; bases not matched to a gene: 10. CDR3: CASSLGTGRTSPLHF. CDR3 sequence (DNA): TGTGCCAGCAGCCTTGGGACAGGGAGGACCTCACCCCTCCACTTT.

This clone was counted once. The chain is built from TRBV9 and TRBJ2-2, with a weak D call TRBD2 (6 bases). Per germline, CDR1 SGDLS and CDR2 YYNGEE. The CDR3 totals 16 residues. V was clipped by 0 bases and J by 6 bases, with 15 bases between them. CDR3 nucleotide sequence: TGTGCCAGCAGCGTAGAACGGGGACTCGTCGCCGGGGAGCTGTTTTTT. Protein sequence: CASSVERGLVAGELFF.

The chain is built from TRBV4-1 and TRBJ2-1; 10 bases fit TRBD2. The CDR3 sequence is 15 residues long. V was pared by 2 bases and J by 3 bases, with 1 base of the junction left unmatched. Per the germline V gene, CDR1 is MGHRA and CDR2 is YSYEKL. The CDR3 protein is CASSQLAGDYNEQFF. CDR3 nucleotides: TGCGCCAGCAGCCAACTAGCGGGGGACTACAATGAGCAGTTCTTC.

This chain links TRBV6-5 with TRBJ2-2, with 9 bases fitting TRBD1. Germline loops: CDR1 MNHEY, CDR2 SVGAGI. This CDR3 contains 15 residues. The J segment lost 4 bases and the V segment lost 6 bases, leaving 6 bases of the junction unmatched. CDR3 region: CASSPGQGFTGELFF. The CDR3 DNA follows: TGTGCCAGCAGCCCGGGACAGGGATTCACCGGGGAGCTGTTTTTT.

V usage is TRBV5-1 and J usage is TRBJ2-3; perhaps TRBD2 as D (5 bases). V dropped 0 bases and J dropped 1 base, with 12 bases sitting between them. The CDR3 sequence is 16 residues long. Germline V CDR1 and CDR2: SGHRS, YFSETQ. The CDR3 nucleotides are TGCGCCAGCAGCTTGGATCCTGAAGCGGGCACAGATACGCAGTATTTT. It is translated as CASSLDPEAGTDTQYF.

The J gene is TRBJ2-3, the V gene TRBV4-3; TRBD2 agrees at 11 bases. CDR1 is LGHNA and CDR2 is YSLEER in the germline V gene. The CDR3 is 18 residues long. The J segment lost 6 bases and the V segment lost 4 bases, leaving 15 bases of the junction unmatched. This CDR3 is CASSPTIPGLAEADTQYF. The DNA of the CDR3 is TGCGCCAGCAGCCCTACCATCCCGGGACTAGCGGAGGCGGATACGCAGTATTTT.

The count of this clone is one. CDR3 region: CASISLSQADAEAFF. The DNA for the CDR3 is TGTGCCAGCATCAGTCTTTCACAGGCAGACGCTGAAGCTTTCTTT. The genes are TRBV27 and TRBJ1-1; the D gene is possibly TRBD1 (5 bases). The germline V gene has CDR1 MNHEY and CDR2 SMNVEV (reference sequence). This CDR3 comprises 15 residues. V gave up 7 bases and J gave up 6 bases, with 21 bases separating them.

This clone occurred once. The CDR3 nucleotides are TGTGCCAGCAGACAAAAAAGAGAGGGGAACTACAATGAGCAGTTCTTC. It translates to CASRQKREGNYNEQFF. The gene calls are TRBV7-9 and TRBJ2-1; D tentatively fits TRBD1 or TRBD2 (5 bases each). The CDR3 has 16 residues. Per the germline V gene, CDR1 is SEHNR and CDR2 is FQNEAQ (reference sequence). V was trimmed by 6 bases and J by 3 bases, leaving 18 bases between them.

This chain uses TRBV6-1 with TRBJ1-2, with 12 bases that match TRBD1. Germline V gene data show CDR1 as MNHNS and CDR2 as SASEGT. The CDR3 has 16 amino acids. With 3 bases clipped from V and 3 bases from J, the junction kept 5 bases outside the gene matches. This CDR3 reads CASSEGTGGSYYGYTF. The CDR3 DNA is TGTGCCAGCAGTGAGGGGACAGGGGGCTCTTACTATGGCTACACCTTC.

A few counts support this clone. This chain links TRBV7-2 with TRBJ1-5, with D unresolved. The CDR3 loop spans 14 amino acids. Germline V gene data show CDR1 as SGHTA and CDR2 as FQGNSA. V lost 2 bases to trimming and J lost 2 bases, with 7 bases between them. CDR3 sequence (DNA): TGTGCCAGCAGCTTATCGGAGGGCAATCAGCCCCAGCATTTT. Its protein is CASSLSEGNQPQHF.

J is TRBJ1-2 and V is TRBV6-6; D might be TRBD1 (6 bases). CDR1 is MNHNY, CDR2 SVGAGI, per germline (reference sequence). V was clipped by 7 bases and J by 6 bases, with 15 bases between them. The CDR3 is made up of 13 amino acids. The CDR3 sequence: CASMGGGLDGYTF. The CDR3 region has the DNA TGTGCCAGCATGGGGGGGGGCTTAGATGGCTACACCTTC.

This CDR3 is CASSLGLGPSYEQYF. DNA for the CDR3: TGCGCCAGCAGCCTCGGACTGGGTCCGTCCTACGAGCAGTACTTC. J is TRBJ2-7 and V is TRBV4-1; D possibly corresponds to TRBD2 (5 bases). Trimming took 4 bases from V and 1 from J, leaving 14 bases between them. Germline V gives CDR1 MGHRA, CDR2 YSYEKL. CDR3 length: 15 amino acids.

The chain has TRBV7-9 and TRBJ2-5; D not resolved. There are 19 residues in the CDR3. V was clipped by 5 bases and J by 2 bases, with 27 bases between them. CDR1 is SEHNR and CDR2 is FQNEAQ in the germline V gene (reference sequence). The CDR3 is CASSAVLEWAGGFQETQYF. The CDR3 DNA is TGTGCCAGCAGCGCGGTCCTCGAGTGGGCCGGTGGATTTCAAGAGACCCAGTACTTC.

The chain has TRBV19 and TRBJ2-3; 7 bases line up with TRBD1. CDR1 is LNHDA and CDR2 is SQIVND in the germline V gene (reference sequence). The CDR3 loop spans 15 amino acids. The V and J ends lost 3 bases and 2 bases, in that order; junction bases with no gene match: 5. CDR3 amino acids: CASSIRDSHTDTQYF. CDR3 nucleotide sequence: TGTGCCAGTAGTATCCGGGACAGCCACACAGATACGCAGTATTTT.

V gene TRBV5-4 combines with J gene TRBJ1-4; 10 bases align to TRBD1. Trimming cost V 4 bases and J 7 bases; bases outside gene matches: 10. Germline V gene sequence: CDR1 SGHNT, CDR2 YYREEE (reference sequence). The CDR3 covers 16 residues. CDR3 nucleotides: TGTGCCAGCAGCGCCGGAGGACAGGGGGGGAGTGAAAAACTGTTTTTT. Its protein is CASSAGGQGGSEKLFF.

The V and J genes are TRBV6-6 and TRBJ1-5; D gene uncertain. The germline V gene encodes CDR1 MNHNY and CDR2 SVGAGI (reference sequence). V was trimmed by 2 bases and J by 0 bases, leaving 8 bases between them. The length of the CDR3 is 15 residues. The CDR3: CASSYQSNSNQPQHF. CDR3 coding DNA: TGTGCCAGCAGTTACCAATCCAATAGCAATCAGCCCCAGCATTTT.

V gene TRBV7-8 combines with J gene TRBJ2-2; D remains ambiguous. The germline CDR1 and CDR2 sequences are SGHVS and FQNEAQ. The CDR3 totals 13 residues. The V end was cut by 4 bases, the J end by 5 bases, with 8 bases between. The CDR3 is CASSSRRTGELFF. DNA for the CDR3: TGTGCCAGCAGCTCGAGACGGACCGGGGAGCTGTTTTTT.

V is TRBV27 and J is TRBJ2-1, with D possibly matching TRBD1 (6 bases). This CDR3 comprises 15 residues. V dropped 3 bases and J dropped 7 bases, with 16 bases sitting between them. In germline, CDR1 is MNHEY, CDR2 SMNVEV (reference sequence). The CDR3 protein is CASSFEVAGVNEQFF. CDR3 DNA sequence: TGTGCCAGCAGTTTTGAGGTAGCAGGGGTGAATGAGCAGTTCTTC.

The chain has TRBV4-3 and TRBJ2-3, with 9 bases that match TRBD2. Looked up from germline, CDR1 is LGHNA and CDR2 is YSLEER. Trimming cost V 4 bases and J 2 bases; bases outside gene matches: 7. CDR3 length equals 16 residues. The CDR3 loop reads CASSLHSGGPTDTQYF. DNA for the CDR3: TGCGCCAGCAGCCTTCATAGCGGGGGCCCCACAGATACGCAGTATTTT.

The chain uses TRBV18 and TRBJ2-1; 7 nucleotides line up with TRBD1. The CDR3 extends over 15 amino acids. CDR1 and CDR2 (germline): KGHSH, LQKENI. Trimming cost V 3 bases and J 7 bases; bases outside gene matches: 9. CDR3 DNA sequence: TGTGCCAGCTCACCTAACGCACAGGGGTGGAATGAGCAGTTCTTC. It yields the protein CASSPNAQGWNEQFF.

This chain uses TRBV27 with TRBJ2-7, with 11 bases identical to TRBD1. Trimming took 5 bases from V and 7 from J; bases not matched to a gene: 19. The CDR3 spans 18 residues. CDR1 is MNHEY and CDR2 is SMNVEV in the germline V gene (reference sequence). The CDR3: CASSPAGTGGLFVGEQYV. CDR3 nucleotide sequence: TGTGCCAGCAGTCCCGCCGGGACAGGGGGTCTCTTCGTGGGAGAGCAGTACGTC.

The chain joins TRBV5-1 to TRBJ1-3, with 7 bases identical to TRBD1. The CDR3 sequence is 17 residues long. CDR1 SGHRS and CDR2 YFSETQ come from the germline V gene. The V gene end was trimmed by 0 bases and the J gene end by 3 bases; junction bases not matched to a gene: 9. CDR3 DNA: TGCGCCAGCAGCTTGGCCGGTCAGGGGGTTTTTGGAAACACCATATATTTT. It translates to CASSLAGQGVFGNTIYF.

The gene calls are TRBV2 and TRBJ1-5; no clear D. Germline CDR1 and CDR2: SNHLY and FYNNEI. This CDR3 contains 17 residues. V lost 5 bases, J lost 0 bases, and 17 bases lay in between. The CDR3: CASSPGSGRSSNQPQHF. In DNA, the CDR3 is TGTGCCAGCAGTCCCGGAAGTGGGCGGTCTAGCAATCAGCCCCAGCATTTT.

The gene calls are TRBV5-6 and TRBJ1-6; the D gene is possibly TRBD1 (6 bases). Trimming took 0 bases from V and 7 from J, leaving 17 bases between them. Germline loops: CDR1 SGHDT, CDR2 YYEEEE. The CDR3 spans 17 residues. The CDR3, as DNA: TGTGCCAGCAGCTTGGGGGCGTTTGGGACATTGAATTCACCCCTCCACTTT. Translated, it gives CASSLGAFGTLNSPLHF.